This T cell receptor beta chain was captured in a study of identical twins (dated by TCRdb to 2015 to 2016). About the investigation overall: The study deep-sequenced TCR alpha and beta repertoires from monozygotic twins, unrelated adults of various ages and cord blood to test whether fetal clonotypes persist. To rule out contamination, replicate twin experiments were performed at different times with different library preparation protocols. Study-level results and caveats: Zero-insertion analyses could be partly confounded by invariant T cells such as MAIT and iNKT, although diverse VJ usage argued against such confounding for most clonotypes. Excess twin sharing in beta out-of-frame sequences was weaker because fewer shared sequences lowered the signal-to-noise ratio. Because the same donors could not be followed over many years, the conclusions relied on cross-sectional statistical analysis. Out-of-frame TCR alpha sharing in monozygotic twins was systematically underestimated by recombination models, whereas sharing between unrelated individuals was in agreement with the recombination models. Compared with coincidental sharing between unrelated individuals, out-of-frame TCR alpha sequences shared between twins showed an excess of sequences with low generation probability. Fewer insertions were carried by abundant cord blood beta clonotypes, a similar but weaker trend appeared in young adult naive repertoires, and no such trend appeared in memory repertoires.

Receptors were amplified or captured by 5' RACE. The sample was run on an Illumina HiSeq 2000. Template switching introduced a universal primer binding site; the final cDNA contained a unique molecular identifier, enabling accurate counting of TCR cDNA molecules. Specific primers in the conserved constant-segment region were used to synthesize first-strand cDNA for the TCR alpha and beta chains. To control for contamination, every cDNA library was double barcoded, receiving both a SMART-Mk sample barcode and Illumina barcodes. Two successive PCR steps introduced TruSeq adapter sequences along with Illumina sample barcodes. The TCR alpha and beta cDNA libraries were sequenced on the Illumina HiSeq platform using custom primers. The authors processed their data as follows. Raw reads were processed with MiGEC to extract unique molecular identifiers, and MiXCR was used to determine CDR3 positions. For each individual, recombination models were inferred using an EM algorithm with the repgenHMM and IGoR tools. Shared clonotype analysis was performed with the tcR package in R, normalizing sharing by the product of cloneset sizes. Out-of-frame nonproductive sequences were analyzed to study raw recombination free of thymic and clonal selection effects. TCRdb ran its own pipeline on the public reads, namely fastp trimming at Q25 and MiXCR clone calling, and kept in-frame beta chains. Rows with one shared CDR3 protein collapse into an entry with the most common genes and DNA. The V and J calls here are based on TCRdb, not the publication. The sample data list 520,000 or so distinct CDR3 sequences, and under 25% of these were observed just once. 0.91% of the sample is held by the ten biggest clonotypes.

Details on this clonotype: Its cognate antigen has yet to be identified. No base qualities exist here, and no much larger clone lies one base off it.

Only healthy Caucasian donors were included. Three pairs of female monozygotic twins, all aged roughly 18 to 29 years, were included in the twin cohort. CD4+ and CD8+ T cell populations were isolated with positive isolation kits from Invitrogen. The same sample was also studied in work on T cells expressing NK-cell markers. The second investigation adds: In sorted CD3+CD56+NKG2C+, CD3+CD56+NKG2C- and CD3+CD56-NKG2C+ T-cell subsets from several donors, TCR beta-chain repertoires were profiled. Seven of the eight sequenced donors were HCMV-seropositive and one was HCMV-seronegative. To restrict sorting to alphabetaTCR-expressing T cells, an anti-gammadeltaTCR antibody was added in several experiments. In over 5 donors, the dominant CD3+CD56+NKG2C+ clonotypes were among the top 10 CD8+ clonotypes and accounted for roughly 1.0-7.5% of CD8+ T cells. Those dominant clonotypes were again the most abundant among CD3+CD56-NKG2C+ cells in a handful of donors, at roughly 25-65%. It remained unclear whether the expanded NKG2C-expressing T cell clones were specific for HCMV antigens. Randomly selected healthy volunteers, three men and five women, were used as the eight sequenced donors. HCMV-specific IgG was detected in serum with a commercial ELISA kit to determine HCMV serostatus. MIGEC was used to demultiplex reads and group the reads by UMI, and MiTCR was used to assemble and quantify clonotypes. To exclude erroneous sequences, only TCR cDNA sequences supported by at least two reads were retained. The tcR package was used for downstream repertoire analysis, and clonotypes were matched across fractions by CDR3 nucleotide sequence plus V segment. Antigen specificity was annotated against VDJdb with VDJmatch, allowing one amino acid substitution in CDR3.

This sequence was found in a woman aged 18-29 years in good health. The sequenced material came from CD4+ T cells sorted from blood.

The CDR3 protein sequence reads: CSARDSPNSPLHF. In nucleotide form, the sequence is TGCAGTGCTAGGGACTCGCCTAATTCACCCCTCCACTTT. The chain is assembled from TRBV20-1 and TRBJ1-6, with the D gene not clear enough to name. CDR3 length: 13 amino acids, cysteine to phenylalanine. The read is trimmed to its CDR3 DNA, 39 bases read in frame from base 1. The germline V gene (reference sequence) provides CDR1 DFQATT and CDR2 SNEGSKA. V drops 3 bases and J drops 6 bases, leaving 9 bases in between.